The present TCR beta chain was sequenced within a study of blood T cell repertoires in COVID-19. Enrolment of Seattle patients took place during active infection, and they were followed longitudinally. Using immunoSEQ multiplex PCR, the repertoire was profiled, and TCRdb retains in-frame clones only, with some absent. Altogether some 220,000 clones are present, 65% to 90% being singletons, with the ten largest covering 2% to 3%. Germline trimming cut 2 bases from V and 13 bases from J; bases unmatched to any gene: 4. CDR1 is SGHTA, CDR2 FQGTGA, per germline. The length of the CDR3 is 12 residues. The source is a woman in her sixties or seventies with COVID-19, enrolled during active disease. The rearrangement links TRBV7-3 to TRBJ2-2, with 7 positions matching TRBD2. The sample taken for sequencing was peripheral blood. CDR3 bases: TGTGCCAGCAGCTTAGGGGGGGACGTGCTGTTTTTT. Amino acid sequence: CASSLGGDVLFF.